A selection of T cell receptor beta chains follows, all from one sample in a study of OX40 agonist ivuxolimab in advanced cancers. Libraries were prepared by immunoSEQ multiplex PCR; TCRdb keeps only in-frame clonotypes and omits some of them. This table holds more than 60,000 clones, around 85% found once. The sequencing used CD4+ or CD8+ T cells sorted from blood, collected in a trial of the OX40 agonist ivuxolimab. The receptor source for this set is an adult with an advanced solid tumor such as melanoma, head and neck, liver or kidney cancer. Both conserved end residues are part of each CDR3. A D gene is named only where the DNA matches it firmly. Clone size is stated in some rows and not others, as once, few, many or a class when expanded.

V gene	clone size	J gene	D gene	CDR3 DNA	CDR3 protein
TRBV9	-	TRBJ2-1	TRBD2	TGTGCCAGCAGCGCGGGACTAGCGGGAGTCTATGAGCAGTTCTTC	CASSAGLAGVYEQFF
TRBV6-6	-	TRBJ1-1	-	TGTGCCAGCAGTTCCGGAACAGGGTTCTTCGTCTCTGAAGCTTTCTTT	CASSSGTGFFVSEAFF
TRBV7-8	-	TRBJ2-3	TRBD1	TGTGCCAGCAGCCCTCCGGGACAGGGGACAGTTACGCAGTATTTT	CASSPPGQGTVTQYF
TRBV5-6	-	TRBJ1-1	TRBD1	TGTGCCAGCAGCTTCAGGGGGCGAGGGCCAGAAACTGAAGCTTTCTTT	CASSFRGRGPETEAFF
TRBV4-2	-	TRBJ2-1	TRBD2	TGTGCCAGCAGCCAAGATCAGACCCTAGCGGGAACTTACAATGAGCAGTTCTTC	CASSQDQTLAGTYNEQFF
TRBV5-4	-	TRBJ2-1	-	TGTGCCAGCAGCCGAAAGACACAGAGCTCCTACAATGAGCAGTTCTTC	CASSRKTQSSYNEQFF
TRBV30	once	TRBJ1-4	-	TGTGCCTGGAGTCGTCCGGGGGAAAAACTGTTTTTT	CAWSRPGEKLFF
TRBV11-2	-	TRBJ1-1	TRBD1	TGTGCCAGCAGCTTAGATATGTTGGGGACAGGGAGGAACACTGAAGCTTTCTTT	CASSLDMLGTGRNTEAFF
TRBV5-3	-	TRBJ1-6	TRBD1	TGTGCCAGAAGCTTGATGATTGGAGGGGACAGGGGGCCCCGTAATTCACCCCTCCACTTT	CARSLMIGGDRGPRNSPLHF
TRBV19	-	TRBJ2-2	-	TGTGCCAGTAAAGAACAGGGGAACACCGGGGAGCTGTTTTTT	CASKEQGNTGELFF
TRBV7-9	few	TRBJ2-2	-	TGTGCCAGCAGCTTAGCGAGGATCGGAACCGGGGAGCTGTTTTTT	CASSLARIGTGELFF
TRBV27	-	TRBJ2-3	TRBD2	TGTGCCAGCAGTTTATCCTCGTCTAGCGGACGCACAGATACGCAGTATTTT	CASSLSSSSGRTDTQYF
TRBV19	few	TRBJ2-1	TRBD2	TGTGCCAGTAGTCCCGACTTGGGTAGCGGGCCACCGGGGTTCTTC	CASSPDLGSGPPGFF
TRBV5-5	-	TRBJ2-7	-	TGTGCCAGCAGCTATGCCGCTCCGGGGAGATCCCCCTACGAGCAGTACTTC	CASSYAAPGRSPYEQYF
TRBV18	once	TRBJ1-4	-	TGTGCCAGCTCACCCAACAAGAATGAAAAACTGTTTTTT	CASSPNKNEKLFF
TRBV5-4	-	TRBJ2-7	TRBD1	TGTGCCAGCAGCTCGGACAGGGGAGCGTACGAGCAGTACTTC	CASSSDRGAYEQYF
TRBV6-5	-	TRBJ2-7	-	TGTGCCAGCAGCGACAGGCCTGATAGCTCCTACGAGCAGTACTTC	CASSDRPDSSYEQYF
TRBV29-1	-	TRBJ1-5	TRBD1	TGCAGCGTTAGGACAGGGGATCAGCCCCAGCATTTT	CSVRTGDQPQHF
TRBV5-1	-	TRBJ1-2	-	TGCGCCAGCAGGGAAAGCACTACTAACTATGGCTACACCTTC	CASRESTTNYGYTF
TRBV16	-	TRBJ2-5	TRBD1	TGTGCCAGCAGCCAACGGGGGGCGACAGGGGGCATGGAGACCCAGTACTTC	CASSQRGATGGMETQYF
TRBV19	-	TRBJ1-5	-	TGTGCCAGTAGTATAAGGTACGCCGGTCAGCCCCAGCATTTT	CASSIRYAGQPQHF
TRBV7-9	-	TRBJ2-2	-	TGTGCCAGCAGCCGGGACGGGACCGGGGAGCTGTTTTTT	CASSRDGTGELFF
TRBV19	-	TRBJ2-7	TRBD1	TGTGCCAGTAGTAGAGACAGGGGGCGACGGGAGCAGTACTTC	CASSRDRGRREQYF
TRBV18	-	TRBJ2-1	-	TGTGCCAGCTCACCTTTACGGGACAACTCCTACAATGAGCAGTTCTTC	CASSPLRDNSYNEQFF
TRBV7-9	few	TRBJ2-3	TRBD2	TGTGCCAGCAGCTCCCCTCGGGTAGCGGGAAGTACAGATACGCAGTATTTT	CASSSPRVAGSTDTQYF
TRBV30	-	TRBJ2-1	-	TGTGCCTGGAGGGCTAGAGGTCGCGATGAGCAGTTCTTC	CAWRARGRDEQFF
TRBV14	-	TRBJ1-6	-	TGTGCCAGCAGCCAAGATACCGGGGCCGTTTCACCCCTCCACTTT	CASSQDTGAVSPLHF
TRBV25-1	-	TRBJ2-2	-	TGTGCCAGCAGTGAAGTCTGGGGGGAGCTGTTTTTT	CASSEVWGELFF
TRBV11-3	-	TRBJ2-7	-	TGTGCCAGCAGCTCGGGCGCCTCCTACGAGCAGTACTTC	CASSSGASYEQYF
TRBV6-1	-	TRBJ2-7	TRBD1	TGTGCCAGCAGTGAATTGGGCAGGGGGCTCTCCGAGCAGTACTTC	CASSELGRGLSEQYF
TRBV18	-	TRBJ2-7	-	TGTGCCAGCTCACCCGCATCAGGCGGAAGCTCCTACGAGCAGTACTTC	CASSPASGGSSYEQYF
TRBV7-9	-	TRBJ2-7	-	TGTGCCAGCAGCCAGGGGACGGGCGTTCACTCCTACGAGCAGTACTTC	CASSQGTGVHSYEQYF
TRBV9	-	TRBJ2-1	TRBD2	TGTGCCAGCAGCGTCAGCCCCAGCGGGAGCGGCAATGAGCAGTTCTTC	CASSVSPSGSGNEQFF
TRBV5-8	-	TRBJ2-5	TRBD1	TGTGCCAGCAGCTCAGCCGGGACAGGGGGATTGGAGACCCAGTACTTC	CASSSAGTGGLETQYF
TRBV6-1	once	TRBJ1-1	TRBD1	TGTGCCAGCAGGGCTGACAGGGCAAACACTGAAGCTTTCTTT	CASRADRANTEAFF
TRBV5-6	-	TRBJ2-6	-	TGTGCCAGCACGAGGTGGAGGGCCGTTTCTGGGGCCAACGTCCTGACTTTC	CASTRWRAVSGANVLTF
TRBV5-3	-	TRBJ2-2	-	TGTGCCAGAAGCTTGGAGGGGACGGGGGACACCGGGGAGCTGTTTTTT	CARSLEGTGDTGELFF
TRBV27	-	TRBJ1-6	-	TGTGCCAGCAGTTTCAGTAATTCACCCCTCCACTTT	CASSFSNSPLHF
TRBV7-3	-	TRBJ2-3	-	TGTGCCAGCAGCTTAGCGGGGACAAGCACAGATACGCAGTATTTT	CASSLAGTSTDTQYF
TRBV28	-	TRBJ2-2	TRBD2	TGTGCCAGCAGTCGGACTAGCGGGCGCACCGGGGAGCTGTTTTTT	CASSRTSGRTGELFF
TRBV15	-	TRBJ1-1	-	TGTGCCACCAGCAGAGATCGGGCAGCGAACACTGAAGCTTTCTTT	CATSRDRAANTEAFF